The present T cell receptor beta chain was sequenced within a study of OX40 agonist ivuxolimab in advanced cancers. Study information: The patients got ivuxolimab, which is an agonistic anti-OX40 (CD134) antibody.

CDR3 length: 13 residues. V was pared by 2 bases and J by 1 base, with 3 bases between. CDR1 is KGHSH and CDR2 is LQKENI in the germline V gene. Clones were sequenced by immunoSEQ multiplex PCR, and TCRdb holds only the in-frame ones, with some missing. The table has about 60,000 clones, about 87% seen once. This clone was recorded once. The chain carries TRBV18 and TRBJ1-3, with unresolved D. The material sequenced was CD4+ or CD8+ T cells sorted from blood, taken in a trial of the OX40 agonist ivuxolimab. The TCR originated in an adult with an advanced solid tumor such as melanoma, head and neck, liver or kidney cancer. DNA for the CDR3: TGTGCCAGCTCACCAGGGTCTGGAAACACCATATATTTT. Amino acids: CASSPGSGNTIYF.